The source of this T cell receptor (beta chain) is a study of CD8+ T cells in alopecia areata. Once RNA had been extracted, it was reverse transcribed into cDNA to act as the sequencing template. Using immunoSEQ multiplex PCR, the repertoire was profiled, and TCRdb retains in-frame clones only, with some absent. The sample includes about 160,000 clones, roughly 65% seen only once; the top ten take roughly 0.91%. The CDR3 runs 16 residues. With V trimmed by 1 base and J by 5 bases, 8 bases remained unmatched. The germline gives CDR1 MNHNS, CDR2 SASEGT. This sample's treatment: oral pan-JAK inhibitor, 5-10 mg twice daily.

The sample was CD4+ T cells sorted from blood, taken at week 4, from a patient treated with tofacitinib. The sequence was obtained from a human donor with alopecia areata. J is TRBJ2-5 and V is TRBV6-1, with 9 positions matching TRBD1. The CDR3 DNA sequence: TGTGCCAGCAGTGAAGGGGGACAGGGTATTCGGGAGACCCAGTACTTC. Its protein is CASSEGGQGIRETQYF.